The 16 T cell receptor beta chains below all came from one sample that was sequenced in a study of T-cell reconstitution after alpha-beta-depleted transplantation in children (dated by TCRdb to about 2016). Per the publication, the time point label means: day 60 (about 2 months) after transplantation. According to the study, the label for this sample's treatment or condition signals: allogeneic hematopoietic cell transplantation with graft depleted of TCRalphabeta T cells and CD19 B cells. Libraries were prepared through PCR. For sequencing, an Illumina HiSeq 2500 was employed. Molecular barcoding was employed in the preparation of TCR libraries, with unique molecular identifiers being used to normalize TCRbeta repertoire quantification. The public reads were reprocessed in TCRdb via fastp at Q25 and MiXCR, keeping in-frame beta chains. Rows merge per CDR3 protein into single entries with the most common DNA and genes. The sample includes almost 20,000 distinct CDR3 sequences, with about an eighth observed a single time. 35% of the sample rests with the top ten.

Sample: PBMCs, mostly from graft donor cells, taken 60 days after TCRalphabeta/CD19-depleted stem cell transplant. All receptors come from a female patient between 2 and 15 years old who had a stem cell transplant for congenital amegakaryocytic thrombocytopenia, so the T cells may come from the graft donor.

This sequence joins TRBV7-9 and TRBJ2-1; D gene uncertain. V lost 1 base and J lost 0, with 4 bases in between. This CDR3 region has 14 residues. The germline V gene has CDR1 SEHNR and CDR2 FQNEAQ (reference sequence). CDR3 coding DNA: TGTGCCAGCAGCTTAGGGATCTCCTACAATGAGCAGTTCTTC. Its protein is CASSLGISYNEQFF.

This clonotype occurred many times. The V and J genes are TRBV7-7 and TRBJ2-5; D may be TRBD2 (7 bases). The CDR3 consists of 13 residues. V was pared by 5 bases and J by 2 bases, with 9 bases between. Germline V gives CDR1 SSHAT, CDR2 FNYEAQ (reference sequence). The CDR3 DNA follows: TGTGCCAGCAGCAGCGGGACACAAGAGACCCAGTACTTC. This translates into CASSSGTQETQYF.

At least ten counts were recorded for this clonotype. This CDR3 reads CASSLVGTANEQFF. The CDR3, as DNA: TGCGCCAGCAGCTTGGTTGGGACGGCTAATGAGCAGTTCTTC. The V gene is TRBV5-1, the J gene TRBJ2-1; D may correspond to TRBD1 or TRBD2 (5 bases each). The germline V gene has CDR1 SGHRS and CDR2 YFSETQ. This CDR3 comprises 14 residues. The V and J ends lost 0 bases and 7 bases respectively, with 11 bases between them.

The CDR3 sequence is CASSSDRVGNQPQHF. The CDR3, as DNA: TGTGCCAGCAGCTCGGACAGGGTGGGAAATCAGCCCCAGCATTTT. The rearrangement uses TRBV11-2 and TRBJ1-5; 8 positions agree with TRBD1. The germline V gene encodes CDR1 SGHAT and CDR2 FQNNGV. V was pared by 4 bases and J by 4 bases, with 6 bases of the junction left unmatched. This CDR3 contains 15 residues.

This clonotype was seen at least ten times. J is TRBJ2-5 and V is TRBV5-1; D remains ambiguous. This CDR3 has 14 residues. Between the trimmed V and J ends, which lost 5 bases and 7 bases, there was a span of 18 bases. The germline V gene has CDR1 SGHRS and CDR2 YFSETQ. CDR3 nucleotides: TGCGCCAGCAGGCTCTTTATAGCTGATGGGACCCAGTACTTC. This codes for CASRLFIADGTQYF.

The sample holds many counts of this clonotype. The chain is built from TRBV20-1 and TRBJ2-3; 7 positions agree with TRBD2. This CDR3 has 15 residues. Germline lookup yields CDR1 DFQATT and CDR2 SNEGSKA (reference sequence). Germline trimming cut 6 bases from V and 2 bases from J; bases unmatched to any gene: 11. CDR3 sequence reads: CSANPLAGVTDTQYF. The CDR3 region has the DNA TGCAGTGCCAACCCCCTTGCGGGGGTCACAGATACGCAGTATTTT.

This clonotype is termed medium-sized (0.01 to 0.1%). This rearrangement joins TRBV28 to TRBJ2-2, with TRBD2 identical over 7 bases. This CDR3 has 15 residues. V shed 2 bases, J shed 2 bases, and the junction held 2 bases outside the gene matches. Germline V CDR1 and CDR2: MDHEN, SYDVKM. This CDR3 is CASSLAGANTGELFF. The CDR3 DNA is TGTGCCAGCAGTTTAGCGGGAGCCAACACCGGGGAGCTGTTTTTT.

This clonotype was seen many times. The chain uses TRBV20-1 and TRBJ2-1; D gene uncertain. The CDR3 loop spans 11 amino acids. Trimming removed 0 bases from V and 9 bases from J, with 6 bases in between. The germline CDR1 and CDR2 sequences are DFQATT and SNEGSKA (reference sequence). CDR3 residues: CSARDRAEQFF. CDR3 nucleotides: TGCAGTGCTAGAGATAGAGCTGAGCAGTTCTTC.

This clonotype was picked up many times. The rearrangement joins TRBV29-1 to TRBJ2-1; no definite D call. CDR1 and CDR2 from the germline V gene are SQVTM and ANQGSEA. Trimming pared 0 bases from V and 4 bases from J, leaving 7 bases between. The length of the CDR3 is 13 residues. The CDR3, as DNA: TGCAGCGTTGAAGATTCGGTATACAATGAGCAGTTCTTC. Amino acids: CSVEDSVYNEQFF.

This clonotype was recorded at least ten times. The chain combines TRBV20-1 with TRBJ1-5, with a tentative D call TRBD1 (5 bases). Germline CDR1 is DFQATT and CDR2 is SNEGSKA (reference sequence). Trimming left V 3 bases short and J 5 bases short, with 23 bases between. The CDR3 covers 17 residues. The DNA for the CDR3 is TGCAGTGCTAGGGGCAGGGATAAGGGCCCTGCCCATCAGCCCCAGCATTTT. As protein: CSARGRDKGPAHQPQHF.

Many counts were recorded for this clonotype. The chain has TRBV20-1 and TRBJ2-7; no clear D gene. Germline values: CDR1 DFQATT, CDR2 SNEGSKA (reference sequence). CDR3 length equals 12 residues. Trimming shortened V by 3 bases and J by 0 bases, and 6 bases separated the two germline ends. CDR3 sequence: CSASLRSYEQYF. In DNA form, the CDR3 reads TGCAGTGCTAGTTTGCGCTCCTACGAGCAGTACTTC.

The chain employs TRBV7-3 and TRBJ2-6, with 7 bases identical to TRBD2. Trimming took 1 base from V and 2 from J; bases not matched to a gene: 8. The germline V gene has CDR1 SGHTA and CDR2 FQGTGA. This CDR3 comprises 18 residues. The CDR3 nucleotides are TGTGCCAGCAGCTTAATAGCGCAGGGAGGGACTGGGGCCAACGTCCTGACTTTC. Its protein is CASSLIAQGGTGANVLTF.

This clonotype was counted ten times or more. V gene TRBV25-1 combines with J gene TRBJ2-7, with D possibly TRBD2 on 5 matching bases. The CDR3 is made up of 14 amino acids. The germline V gene encodes CDR1 MGHDK and CDR2 SYGVNS. V was clipped by 0 bases and J by 3 bases, with 9 bases between them. CDR3 region: CASSEYGEGYEQYF. The CDR3 DNA reads as TGTGCCAGCAGTGAATATGGAGAGGGCTACGAGCAGTACTTC.

This clonotype was counted many times. The rearrangement uses TRBV20-1 and TRBJ2-2; 8 bases agree with TRBD2. CDR1 DFQATT and CDR2 SNEGSKA come from the germline V gene (reference sequence). This CDR3 comprises 14 residues. The ends lost 3 bases at V and 5 bases at J; junction bases unmatched: 5. The CDR3 DNA reads TGCAGTGCTAGGATGATAGCGGGAACCGGGGAGCTGTTTTTT. Protein product: CSARMIAGTGELFF.

This clonotype has ten or more counts. This chain connects TRBV6-5 to TRBJ2-7; TRBD2 aligns across 11 bases. The CDR3 has 14 amino acids. Germline V gene data show CDR1 as MNHEY and CDR2 as SVGAGI. V gave up 5 bases and J gave up 3 bases; unmatched junction bases: 3. CDR3 sequence: CASSHTSGSYEQYF. Here the CDR3 DNA reads TGTGCCAGCAGTCATACTAGCGGGAGCTACGAGCAGTACTTC.

This clonotype showed up just a few times. This sequence joins TRBV18 and TRBJ1-1, with a possible D match to TRBD1 (5 bases). The V end was cut by 6 bases, the J end by 6 bases, with 20 bases between. CDR3 length equals 15 residues. CDR1 KGHSH and CDR2 LQKENI come from the germline V gene. In DNA, the CDR3 is TGTGCCAGCTCTCCAACGGCGCAGGGACCCCCTGAAGCTTTCTTT. Its translation is CASSPTAQGPPEAFF.